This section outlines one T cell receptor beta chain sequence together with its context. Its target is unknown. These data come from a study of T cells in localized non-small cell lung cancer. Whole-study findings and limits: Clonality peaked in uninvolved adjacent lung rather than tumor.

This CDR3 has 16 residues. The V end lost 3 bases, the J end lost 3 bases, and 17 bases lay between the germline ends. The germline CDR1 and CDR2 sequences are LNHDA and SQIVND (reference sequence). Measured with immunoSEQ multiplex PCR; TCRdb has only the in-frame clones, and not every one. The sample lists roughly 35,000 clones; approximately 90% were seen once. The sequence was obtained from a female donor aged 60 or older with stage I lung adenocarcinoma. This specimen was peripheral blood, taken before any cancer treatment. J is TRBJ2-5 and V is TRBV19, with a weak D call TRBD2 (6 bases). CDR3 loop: CASSMEGLVSEETQYF. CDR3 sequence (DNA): TGTGCCAGTAGTATGGAGGGACTCGTAAGTGAAGAGACCCAGTACTTC.